Below, 30 T cell receptor beta chains from the same sample are listed, as sequenced in a study of blood T cell repertoires in COVID-19. Using immunoSEQ multiplex PCR, the repertoire was profiled, and TCRdb retains in-frame clones only, with some absent. The sample has 95,000 or so clones, 80% to 90% seen once. Sequencing was carried out using peripheral blood. All receptors come from an elderly man with COVID-19, enrolled during active disease.

This clone was counted only a few times. This rearrangement joins TRBV5-6 to TRBJ2-2, with TRBD2 matching 9 bases. Germline V lookup: CDR1 SGHDT, CDR2 YYEEEE. J was trimmed by 5 bases and V by 4 bases; bases with no gene match: 15. The CDR3 runs 18 residues. The CDR3 spells CASSPRPIAGEKTGELFF. Here the CDR3 DNA reads TGTGCCAGCAGCCCGCGCCCAATAGCGGGAGAAAAAACCGGGGAGCTGTTTTTT.

This clone was observed once. The chain uses TRBV19 and TRBJ2-3; D might be TRBD2 (5 bases). The CDR3 runs 12 residues. The germline V gene has CDR1 LNHDA and CDR2 SQIVND (reference sequence). V shed 3 bases and J shed 8 bases, with 9 bases lying between them. The CDR3 nucleotides read TGTGCCAGTAGTATTGAGGGTGGTACGCAGTATTTT. Translation: CASSIEGGTQYF.

The chain couples TRBV28 to TRBJ1-2, with TRBD1 as a possible D gene (5 bases). Trimming took 3 bases from V and 1 from J, leaving 21 bases between them. CDR3 length: 18 residues. Germline V CDR1 and CDR2: MDHEN, SYDVKM. The CDR3 nucleotides are TGTGCCAGCAGTTTGATTGATTTCGTGGGGGGAAATAACTATGGCTACACCTTC. Its translation: CASSLIDFVGGNNYGYTF.

The chain combines TRBV7-2 with TRBJ2-5, with D possibly being TRBD2 (7 bases). There are 15 residues in the CDR3. CDR1 SGHTA and CDR2 FQGNSA come from the germline V gene. Trimming cost V 1 base and J 9 bases, with 18 bases left between them. The CDR3 reads CASSLVGGTGGAQYF. The CDR3 nucleotides are TGTGCCAGCAGCTTAGTTGGGGGCACTGGGGGGGCCCAGTACTTC.

This clone has ten or more counts. The genes are TRBV11-2 and TRBJ2-7; D is ambiguous. The CDR3 runs 15 residues. Trimming took off 3 bases at V and 10 bases at J, with 22 bases between the two ends. Germline-derived CDR1 and CDR2 are SGHAT and FQNNGV. CDR3 nucleotide sequence: TGTGCCAGCAGCTTGGATGCCCTAGGAACCAGAGACCAGTACTTC. Residues: CASSLDALGTRDQYF.

This clone was picked up one time. The V gene is TRBV29-1, the J gene TRBJ2-1; D possibly corresponds to TRBD2 (6 bases). Per the germline V gene, CDR1 is SQVTM and CDR2 is ANQGSEA. V lost 6 bases to trimming and J lost 9 bases, with 18 bases between them. This CDR3 has 13 amino acids. CDR3 residues: CSVSLVGAGEQFF. The CDR3 nucleotides are TGCAGCGTCTCTCTCGTTGGAGCGGGTGAGCAGTTCTTC.

This clone occurred a few times. The chain has TRBV4-3 and TRBJ2-5; TRBD1 agrees at 10 bases. The V gene end was trimmed by 0 bases and the J gene end by 4 bases; junction bases not matched to a gene: 8. In germline, CDR1 is LGHNA, CDR2 YSLEER. CDR3 length equals 17 residues. The CDR3 DNA reads TGCGCCAGCAGCCAAGAATTCTCCGGGACAGGGGCAGAGACCCAGTACTTC. It encodes CASSQEFSGTGAETQYF.

This clone is a singleton in its sample. V usage is TRBV29-1 and J usage is TRBJ2-1; TRBD1 matches at 10 bases. Germline V gives CDR1 SQVTM, CDR2 ANQGSEA. The V gene end was trimmed by 4 bases and the J gene end by 3 bases; junction bases not matched to a gene: 3. The CDR3 runs to 14 residues. CDR3 nucleotide sequence: TGCAGCGTTGGACAGGGGGCCATCTACAATGAGCAGTTCTTC. Protein product: CSVGQGAIYNEQFF.

This chain joins TRBV5-4 and TRBJ2-1; unclear D gene. Germline V gives CDR1 SGHNT, CDR2 YYREEE (reference sequence). V lost 5 bases to trimming and J lost 4 bases, with 4 bases between them. This CDR3 has 11 residues. The DNA of the CDR3 is TGTGCCAGCAGTCTATACAATGAGCAGTTCTTC. It specifies CASSLYNEQFF.

The rearrangement joins TRBV4-2 to TRBJ1-3; D is possibly TRBD1 (6 bases). CDR1 and CDR2 from the germline V gene are LGHNA and YNFKEQ. The CDR3 consists of 17 residues. V was trimmed by 0 bases and J by 4 bases, leaving 16 bases between them. The CDR3, as DNA: TGTGCCAGCAGCCAAGAGCGTCGCAGGGGTGGAGGAAACACCATATATTTT. Its translation: CASSQERRRGGGNTIYF.

The CDR3 loop reads CASSSSDQPQHF. CDR3 DNA sequence: TGTGCCAGCAGCTCTTCTGATCAGCCCCAGCATTTT. The chain combines TRBV7-9 with TRBJ1-5; D remains unclear. Germline loops: CDR1 SEHNR, CDR2 FQNEAQ (reference sequence). V was trimmed by 4 bases and J by 5 bases, leaving 6 bases between them. CDR3 length: 12 residues.

This clone counts as medium-sized. The chain combines TRBV7-9 with TRBJ1-6, with TRBD1 identical over 8 bases. V lost 0 bases to trimming and J lost 6 bases; unmatched junction nucleotides: 10. CDR3 length equals 18 residues. Germline V gene lookup returns CDR1 SEHNR and CDR2 FQNEAQ (reference sequence). CDR3 region: CASSLAPGGMYGNSPLHF. The CDR3 nucleotides read TGTGCCAGCAGCTTAGCCCCAGGGGGCATGTATGGTAATTCACCCCTCCACTTT.

This chain joins TRBV5-1 and TRBJ1-5; D gene ambiguous. V lost 2 bases to trimming and J lost 4 bases, with 7 bases between them. From germline, CDR1 is SGHRS and CDR2 YFSETQ. The CDR3 is made up of 13 amino acids. This CDR3 reads CASSFYPNQPQHF. The CDR3 nucleotides are TGCGCCAGCAGCTTCTACCCTAATCAGCCCCAGCATTTT.

This sequence joins TRBV15 and TRBJ1-6; D call uncertain. The germline CDR1 and CDR2 sequences are LNHNV and YYDKDF (reference sequence). Trimming removed 0 bases from V and 4 bases from J, with 4 bases in between. The CDR3 has 14 amino acids. The DNA for the CDR3 is TGTGCCACCAGCAGAGACGGGTATAATTCACCCCTCCACTTT. This encodes CATSRDGYNSPLHF.

The DNA of the CDR3 is TGCGCCAGCAGCAAGGGGAGGGGGACCTACAATGAGCAGTTCTTC. Encoded protein: CASSKGRGTYNEQFF. V and J are TRBV10-2 and TRBJ2-1; D possibly corresponds to TRBD2 (7 bases). The V end lost 6 bases, the J end lost 2 bases, and 14 bases lay between the germline ends. Per the germline V gene, CDR1 is WSHSY and CDR2 is SAAADI. The CDR3 extends over 15 amino acids.

The rearrangement links TRBV19 to TRBJ2-3, with 10 bases fitting TRBD2. After removal of 6 bases from V and 4 bases from J, the junction contained 16 bases not matched to a gene. This CDR3 has 18 amino acids. Germline loops: CDR1 LNHDA, CDR2 SQIVND (reference sequence). The CDR3 sequence: CASSSRAPPAGGADTQYF. DNA of the CDR3: TGTGCCAGTAGCTCCCGGGCCCCTCCAGCGGGGGGGGCAGATACGCAGTATTTT. The entire variable domain, with the rest obtained from reference TRBV19 and TRBJ2-3, is as follows: DGGITQSPKYLFRKEGQNVTLSCEQNLNHDAMYWYRQDPGQGLRLIYYSQIVNDFQKGDIAEGYSVSREKKESFPLTVTSAQKNPTAFYLCASSSRAPPAGGADTQYFGPGTRLTVL.

This clone was found a few times. The genes are TRBV5-1 and TRBJ1-4, with 9 bases lining up with TRBD1. This CDR3 spans 15 amino acids. Trimming took 0 bases from V and 6 from J; bases not matched to a gene: 3. Germline CDR1 is SGHRS and CDR2 is YFSETQ. This chain's CDR3 is CASSLDGQGYEKLFF. In DNA, the CDR3 is TGCGCCAGCAGCTTGGACGGACAGGGGTATGAAAAACTGTTTTTT.

This clone has more than one count but fewer than ten. The CDR3 loop is CASSSRQGGNEKLFF. DNA of the CDR3: TGTGCCAGCAGTTCCAGACAGGGAGGTAATGAAAAACTGTTTTTT. The rearrangement links TRBV27 to TRBJ1-4, with 7 bases that match TRBD1. Looked up from germline, CDR1 is MNHEY and CDR2 is SMNVEV (reference sequence). J lost 4 bases, V lost 4 bases, and 6 bases had no gene match. This CDR3 region has 15 residues.

The CDR3 nucleotides read TGTGCCAGCAGCCAGCGGGCCGGCGTTTACGAGCAGTACTTC. This gives the protein CASSQRAGVYEQYF. The chain links TRBV3-1 (or the pseudogene TRBV3-2) to TRBJ2-7; a possible D gene is TRBD2 (5 bases). The V gene's germline CDR1 is LGHDT and CDR2 YNNKEL (reference sequence). Between the trimmed V and J ends, which lost 3 bases and 4 bases, there was a span of 13 bases. The CDR3 totals 14 residues.

The CDR3 coding sequence is TGTGCCAGCAGCTTTGGGACCGGGGAGGTGGTCTACGAGCAGTACTTC. Translated: CASSFGTGEVVYEQYF. V usage is TRBV13 and J usage is TRBJ2-7, with D maybe TRBD2 (6 bases). The V gene's germline CDR1 is PRHDT and CDR2 FYEKMQ (reference sequence). This CDR3 region has 16 residues. The V end was cut by 3 bases, the J end by 3 bases, with 18 bases between.

The chain is built from TRBV27 and TRBJ2-1; 7 nucleotides agree with TRBD2. This CDR3 has 13 residues. Trimming took 6 bases from V and 2 from J; bases not matched to a gene: 1. The V gene's germline CDR1 is MNHEY and CDR2 SMNVEV (reference sequence). The CDR3 region has the DNA TGTGCCAGCAGCACTAGCGCCTACAATGAGCAGTTCTTC. Protein product: CASSTSAYNEQFF.

V and J are TRBV19 and TRBJ2-6; D is perhaps TRBD2 (6 bases). Trimming left V 4 bases short and J 9 bases short, with 10 bases between. There are 13 residues in the CDR3. CDR1 and CDR2 from the germline V gene are LNHDA and SQIVND (reference sequence). The CDR3 is CASSTTGSNVLTF. The CDR3 DNA is TGTGCCAGTAGTACAACCGGGAGCAACGTCCTGACTTTC.

The J gene is TRBJ1-1, the V gene TRBV7-9; D perhaps matches TRBD1 (6 bases). Trimming took off 5 bases at V and 1 base at J, with 14 bases between the two ends. Germline CDR1 is SEHNR and CDR2 is FQNEAQ (reference sequence). This CDR3 is 15 amino acids long. CDR3 loop: CASSPRQEPNTEAFF. DNA of the CDR3: TGTGCCAGCAGCCCGCGACAGGAGCCGAACACTGAAGCTTTCTTT. Full variable domain (missing parts from reference TRBV7-9 and TRBJ1-1): DTGVSQNPRHKITKRGQNVTFRCDPISEHNRLYWYRQTLGQGPEFLTYFQNEAQLEKSRLLSDRFSAERPKGSFSTLEIQRTEQGDSAMYLCASSPRQEPNTEAFFGQGTRLTVV.

This clone was seen a few times. The CDR3 region is CASSLARGSSGNTIYF. The CDR3, as DNA: TGTGCCAGCAGCTTAGCTCGGGGATCCTCTGGAAACACCATATATTTT. This chain joins TRBV7-6 and TRBJ1-3; no firm D call. This CDR3 spans 16 amino acids. Trimming pared 0 bases from V and 0 bases from J, leaving 9 bases between. Germline CDR1 and CDR2: SGHVS and FNYEAQ. The full variable domain, completed using reference TRBV7-6 and TRBJ1-3, is GAGVSQSPRYKVTKRGQDVALRCDPISGHVSLYWYRQALGQGPEFLTYFNYEAQQDKSGLPNDRFSAERPEGSISTLTIQRTEQRDSAMYRCASSLARGSSGNTIYFGEGSWLTVV.

The chain is built from TRBV3-1 (or the pseudogene TRBV3-2) and TRBJ2-7; 8 positions match TRBD2. The CDR3 totals 14 residues. The germline V gene has CDR1 LGHDT and CDR2 YNNKEL (reference sequence). J was trimmed by 0 bases and V by 4 bases; bases with no gene match: 2. The CDR3 spells CASSRGGSSYEQYF. The CDR3 bases are TGTGCCAGCAGCCGCGGGGGGAGCTCCTACGAGCAGTACTTC.

This chain uses TRBV7-2 with TRBJ2-3; 7 bases map to TRBD2. Losses at the gene ends were 5 bases for V and 5 bases for J; bases not matched to a gene: 13. Germline V lookup: CDR1 SGHTA, CDR2 FQGNSA. The CDR3 consists of 16 residues. CDR3 in DNA: TGTGCCAGCAGCCAGACTCCACAGCCGGGGGGAGATACGCAGTATTTT. Translating gives CASSQTPQPGGDTQYF. The full variable domain, completed using reference TRBV7-2 and TRBJ2-3, is GAGVSQSPSNKVTEKGKDVELRCDPISGHTALYWYRQSLGQGLEFLIYFQGNSAPDKSGLPSDRFSAERTGGSVSTLTIQRTQQEDSAVYLCASSQTPQPGGDTQYFGPGTRLTVL.

The genes are TRBV10-1 and TRBJ2-3, with 9 bases lining up with TRBD2. The CDR3 runs to 16 residues. After removal of 4 bases from V and 2 bases from J, the junction contained 7 bases not matched to a gene. Germline CDR1 WNHNN, CDR2 SYGVQD (reference sequence). CDR3: CASSGSGSFDTDTQYF. The CDR3 DNA reads TGCGCCAGCAGTGGTAGCGGGAGCTTTGACACAGATACGCAGTATTTT.

The chain has TRBV7-6 and TRBJ1-1; D is unclear. The V end lost 3 bases, the J end lost 5 bases, and 10 bases lay between the germline ends. Germline assignment: CDR1 SGHVS and CDR2 FNYEAQ. The CDR3 sequence is 13 residues long. The CDR3 reads CASSFEAGTEAFF. CDR3 bases: TGTGCCAGCAGCTTCGAGGCGGGGACTGAAGCTTTCTTT. The full variable domain, with the rest looked up from reference TRBV7-6 and TRBJ1-1, is GAGVSQSPRYKVTKRGQDVALRCDPISGHVSLYWYRQALGQGPEFLTYFNYEAQQDKSGLPNDRFSAERPEGSISTLTIQRTEQRDSAMYRCASSFEAGTEAFFGQGTRLTVV.

This clone was seen a handful of times. This chain links TRBV11-3 with TRBJ1-4; 7 bases align to TRBD1. The length of the CDR3 is 13 residues. In germline, CDR1 is SGHNT, CDR2 YENEEA. After removal of 5 bases from V and 7 bases from J, the junction contained 4 bases not matched to a gene. As DNA, the CDR3 is TGTGCCAGCAGCCAAGACAGGGTTGAAAAACTGTTTTTT. Translation: CASSQDRVEKLFF.

This chain's CDR3 is CASSWTGLSNQPQHF. As DNA, the CDR3 is TGTGCCAGCAGTTGGACAGGGCTGAGCAATCAGCCCCAGCATTTT. The chain has TRBV6-5 and TRBJ1-5; 8 bases line up with TRBD1. This CDR3 is built from 15 residues. Germline V gene data show CDR1 as MNHEY and CDR2 as SVGAGI. V lost 4 bases to trimming and J lost 1 base; unmatched junction nucleotides: 3.